The entry that follows covers one T cell receptor beta chain sequence. Its antigen target is currently unknown. No much larger clone is present one base from it, and per-base qualities are unavailable. The data were obtained in a study of blood T cell repertoires in COVID-19 (dated by TCRdb to 2018 to 2021). Background on the whole study: Samples from collaborators originated in the United States, Italy and Spain and spanned both the acute and convalescent phases of COVID-19. The prospective study material was composed of cDNA or gDNA derived from T cells, B-cell-depleted T cells, or PBMCs. The dataset comprised deeply sampled blood TCRbeta repertoires from subjects exposed to, actively infected with, or recovered from COVID-19. The repertoires were made available in a free public database intended to serve as a resource for research on the immune response to SARS-CoV-2. The samples were drawn from two sources: the first 160 participants of the ongoing ImmuneRACE study, and fewer than 1,500 subjects contributed by 6 global collaborators. A de-identified subject ID, COVID-19 status, age in years and sex were almost always included in the sample metadata. Where available, HLA class I and class II types were taken from metadata supplied by the sample provider and were not determined by assay-based typing.

Samples from volunteer blood donors who had recovered from COVID-19 were contributed by a second Seattle source. Each collaborating institution followed its own protocols to collect whole blood in K2EDTA tubes. For TCRbeta analysis, collaborator samples were shipped as frozen whole blood, as isolated PBMCs, or as DNA extracted from either sample type. Here is what the overall study found, with its caveats: How much clinical and demographic metadata was included differed by source and by participant, and the metadata was provided uncurated.

TCRbeta CDR3 regions were amplified from genomic DNA by means of the immunoSEQ Assay, a bias-controlled multiplex PCR. The paper's processing steps were these. Within the assay, amplification of reference gene primers was used to estimate how many nucleated cells each sample contained. Sequence reads were collapsed and filtered to measure the absolute abundance of every unique TCRbeta CDR3 rearrangement. For each sample, productive Simpson clonality was calculated by taking the square root of Simpson's diversity index across productive rearrangements. The clones in this table, taken by TCRdb from immuneACCESS, are in-frame only. Not every clone is retained; where verified, under half of the shortfall comes from an unresolved V gene, and the cause of the rest is unknown. V and J calls plus clone size are reproduced from that table; the DNA served to infer D and trimming. The sample yields 300,000 or so clones; more than 80% were counted once. The top ten hold 5% to 7% of the sample.

Relative to germline, V is missing 5 bases and J is missing 0 bases, with 20 bases of the junction outside any gene match. From a lookup of the germline V gene (reference sequence), CDR1 and CDR2 are LGHDT and YNNKEL. The CDR3 runs 21 amino acids, cysteine and phenylalanine included. Only the CDR3 DNA is retained, 63 bases long and in frame from the first base. The V and J segments used are TRBV3-1 (or the pseudogene TRBV3-2) and TRBJ1-4; TRBD1 agrees with 8 junctional bases. This sequence originates from a man in his late teens or twenties who had recovered from COVID-19. The sample comprised peripheral blood. The DNA is TGTGCCAGCAGCAGGTCCATCCGGGACAGGATTTCCCTCGCAACTAATGAAAAACTGTTTTTT. It encodes CASSRSIRDRISLATNEKLFF.